The clone carrying this TCR beta chain was picked up many times. Blood libraries mostly used roughly 0.5 ug genomic DNA, six replicates each. Some clones are missing from TCRdb's copy, which holds only in-frame ones; the method was immunoSEQ multiplex PCR. The table shows 63,000 or so clones, with 85% to 90% occurring only once. The CDR3 spans 14 residues. The germline gives CDR1 SNHLY, CDR2 FYNNEI. Deletions cut 7 bases from V and 0 bases from J, with 13 bases between. Described time point: after neoadjuvant nivolumab, at surgical resection. The entry originates in a study of neoadjuvant anti-PD-1 for oral cavity cancer. Study in general: Most patients had three to four biweekly doses of 3 mg/kg nivolumab before resection.

This clonotype was obtained from a person between 40 and 79 years old with oral cavity squamous cell carcinoma. The gene calls are TRBV2 and TRBJ2-7, with no clear D. The sequencing used PBMCs, collected after nivolumab (anti-PD-1) treatment. The CDR3 nucleotides are TGTGCCAGCAAGCCCCGCCTATTCTCCTACGAGCAGTACTTC. It translates to CASKPRLFSYEQYF.